This T cell receptor beta chain came from a study of regulatory T cells in long-lasting Graves disease. Study-level background: Persistent Graves' disease meant over 5 years of antithyroid drugs with positive TSH receptor antibodies.

Building of the TCR beta libraries involved iRepertoire HTBI primers and Arm-PCR of CDR3 regions. MiXCR, run by TCRdb on the multiplex PCR reads, gives a single entry per CDR3 protein. The sample carries roughly 400,000 distinct CDR3 sequences, roughly a fifth recorded once. Time point specified: persistent/refractory GD, antithyroid drugs over 5 years with positive TRAb. RNA extracted from PBMCs served as the sequencing template. Overall study results and limits: TCR diversity in persistent Graves' patients was below that of newly diagnosed ones. Persistent patients had a count of shared public clonotypes (approximately 3,000) that exceeded that of new patients (966). When disease was persistent, TRBV28, TRBJ1-2 and TRBJ2-5 were the favored segments.

This clonotype was recorded at least ten times. Its antigen is undetermined. After removal of 4 bases from V and 6 bases from J, the junction contained 3 bases not matched to a gene. In germline, CDR1 is MNHNS, CDR2 SASEGT. The CDR3 totals 14 residues. The source was peripheral blood mononuclear cells (PBMCs), collected when the disease was refractory, from a patient treated with antithyroid drugs. The rearrangement links TRBV6-1 to TRBJ2-2; 9 bases align to TRBD1. The clonotype comes from a female donor with Graves disease. The CDR3 coding sequence is TGTGCCAGCAGTGGGGACAGGGTTCCCGGGGAGCTGTTTTTT. Its protein is CASSGDRVPGELFF.